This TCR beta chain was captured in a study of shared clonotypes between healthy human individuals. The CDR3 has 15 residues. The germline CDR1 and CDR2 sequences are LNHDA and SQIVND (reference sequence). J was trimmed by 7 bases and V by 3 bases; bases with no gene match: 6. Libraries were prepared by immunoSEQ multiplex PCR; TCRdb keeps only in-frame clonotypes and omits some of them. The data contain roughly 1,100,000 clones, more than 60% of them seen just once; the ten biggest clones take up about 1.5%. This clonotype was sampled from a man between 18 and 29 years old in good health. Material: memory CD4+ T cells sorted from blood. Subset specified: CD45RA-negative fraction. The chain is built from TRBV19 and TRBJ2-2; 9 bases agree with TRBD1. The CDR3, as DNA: TGTGCCAGTAGTATGGGGACAGGGAATAACGGGGAGCTGTTTTTT. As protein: CASSMGTGNNGELFF.